This TCR beta chain derives from a study of T cell responses to AZD1222 COVID-19 vaccine. Study results and limitations: With dominance at 160-218 and 743-854, vaccine-associated CD4 TCRs spanned spike. Among those given AZD1222, only five or six were seropositive at baseline.

Remarks on this clone: Its matching antigen is unknown.

Assay: immunoSEQ multiplex PCR; the TCRdb copy retains only in-frame clones and omits some. The top ten hold around 1% of the sample, which has some 180,000 clones, roughly 89% seen once. Germline V gene sequence: CDR1 GTSNPN, CDR2 SVGIG (reference sequence). With V trimmed by 0 bases and J by 3 bases, 1 base remained unmatched. The CDR3 contains 13 residues. The sequenced sample was peripheral blood, obtained 28 days after the second AZD1222 dose. The sequence was obtained from an adult who received the AZD1222 COVID-19 vaccine. The V and J genes are TRBV30 and TRBJ1-1; 7 bases fit TRBD1. In nucleotides, the CDR3 is TGTGCCTGGAGTGTTAGGGGGCACACTGAAGCTTTCTTT. Translating it yields CAWSVRGHTEAFF.